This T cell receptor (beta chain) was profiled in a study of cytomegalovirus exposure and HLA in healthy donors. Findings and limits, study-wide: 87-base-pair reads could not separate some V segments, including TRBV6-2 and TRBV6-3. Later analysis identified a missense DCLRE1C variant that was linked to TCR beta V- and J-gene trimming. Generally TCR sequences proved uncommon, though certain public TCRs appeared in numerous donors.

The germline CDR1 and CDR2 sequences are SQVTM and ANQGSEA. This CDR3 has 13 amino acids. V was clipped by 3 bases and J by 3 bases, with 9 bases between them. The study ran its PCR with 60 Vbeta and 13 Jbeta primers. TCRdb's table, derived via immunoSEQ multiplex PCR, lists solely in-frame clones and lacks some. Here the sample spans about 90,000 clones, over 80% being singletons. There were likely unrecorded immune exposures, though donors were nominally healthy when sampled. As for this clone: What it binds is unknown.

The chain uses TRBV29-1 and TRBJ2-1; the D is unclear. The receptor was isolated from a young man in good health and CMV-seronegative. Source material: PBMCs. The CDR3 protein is CSVDSGVYNEQFF. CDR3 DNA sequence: TGCAGCGTTGATAGTGGAGTCTACAATGAGCAGTTCTTC.